The clone carrying this TCR beta chain showed up many times. Antigen specificity is unknown. All donors came from Russia, were Caucasian and healthy, and spanned ages about 6 to 90. These data are taken from a study of blood T cells in healthy people across ages. Primed by a sample-barcoded 5' primer and a J-beta primer mix, a second PCR proceeded for about 7 to 12 cycles. Every molecule of cDNA carried a tag from a template-switch adaptor with 12 random nucleotides. Each CDR3 protein is one row after TCRdb ran MiXCR on the 5' RACE reads. The sample contains 550,000 to 800,000 distinct CDR3 sequences, 32% of which appear only once. General study findings and limits: Across the age range, TCR beta diversity per million T cells fell in a roughly linear way. Percentage of naive T cells showed a strong correlation with TCR beta diversity.

CDR1 is SGHTA, CDR2 FQGNSA, per germline. There are 17 residues in the CDR3. V shed 2 bases, J shed 4 bases, and the junction held 11 bases outside the gene matches. The sequenced sample was blood. The V and J genes are TRBV7-2 and TRBJ2-7; 10 bases map to TRBD1. The clonotype originates from a woman older than 75 in good health. CDR3 DNA: TGTGCCAGCAGCTTACCCCCGACAGGGGGCGCGAGGTACGAGCAGTACTTC. Translating gives CASSLPPTGGARYEQYF. The full variable domain, in which reference TRBV7-2 and TRBJ2-7 provide the parts outside the CDR3, is GAGVSQSPSNKVTEKGKDVELRCDPISGHTALYWYRQSLGQGLEFLIYFQGNSAPDKSGLPSDRFSAERTGGSVSTLTIQRTQQEDSAVYLCASSLPPTGGARYEQYFGPGTRLTVT.